Detailed here is one T cell receptor beta chain. Mismatch with germline at one junction end may stem from a read error. The data originate from a study of T-cell reconstitution after alpha-beta-depleted transplantation in children. Unique molecular identifiers featured in how the TCRbeta library was prepared. One entry per CDR3 protein, called by TCRdb with MiXCR from the PCR reads. The sample records 450,000 to 600,000 distinct CDR3 sequences, approximately 32% being singletons. There are 14 residues in the CDR3. The germline CDR1 and CDR2 sequences are SEHNR and FQNEAQ (reference sequence). Sequenced here: PBMCs from the stem cell graft donor, sampled from the stem cell graft. This chain connects TRBV7-9 to TRBJ1-2; D gene ambiguous. This clonotype originated in a human donor who donated a stem cell graft to a child with aplastic anemia. The CDR3 DNA reads as TGTGCCAGCAGCCGTGTAATCCATGTCCATGGATACACCTTC. Translating it yields CASSRVIHVHGYTF.